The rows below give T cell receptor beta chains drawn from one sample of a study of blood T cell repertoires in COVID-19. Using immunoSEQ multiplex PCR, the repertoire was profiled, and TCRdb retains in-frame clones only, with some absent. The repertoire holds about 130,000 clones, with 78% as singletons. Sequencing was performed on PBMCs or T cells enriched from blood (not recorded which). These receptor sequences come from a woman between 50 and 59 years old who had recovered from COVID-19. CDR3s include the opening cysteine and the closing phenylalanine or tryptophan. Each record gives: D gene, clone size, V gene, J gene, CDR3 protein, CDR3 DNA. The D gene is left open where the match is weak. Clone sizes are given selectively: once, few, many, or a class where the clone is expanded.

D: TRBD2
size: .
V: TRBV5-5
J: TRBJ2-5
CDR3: CASSFQRGRETQYF
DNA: TGTGCCAGCAGCTTCCAGCGGGGGCGGGAGACCCAGTACTTC

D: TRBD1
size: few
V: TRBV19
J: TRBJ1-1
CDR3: CASSLDRATEAFF
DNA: TGTGCCAGTAGTCTTGACAGGGCCACTGAAGCTTTCTTT

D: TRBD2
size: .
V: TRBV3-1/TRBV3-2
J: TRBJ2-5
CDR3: CASSQGVAGGYQETQYF
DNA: TGTGCCAGCAGCCAAGGAGTAGCGGGGGGGTATCAAGAGACCCAGTACTTC

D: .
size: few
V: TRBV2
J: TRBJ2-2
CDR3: CASSEARATGELFF
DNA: TGTGCCAGCAGTGAAGCGCGGGCGACCGGGGAGCTGTTTTTT

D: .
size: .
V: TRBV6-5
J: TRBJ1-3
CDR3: CASSPGANSGNTIYF
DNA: TGTGCCAGCAGTCCCGGAGCCAACTCTGGAAACACCATATATTTT

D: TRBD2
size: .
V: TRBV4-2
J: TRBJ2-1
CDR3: CASSQPSGGFLSYNEQFF
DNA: TGTGCCAGCAGCCAGCCCAGCGGGGGGTTTCTCTCCTACAATGAGCAGTTCTTC

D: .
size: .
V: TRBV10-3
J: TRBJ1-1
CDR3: CAISDRSLTYTEAFF
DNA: TGTGCCATCAGTGACAGGTCGTTGACGTACACTGAAGCTTTCTTT

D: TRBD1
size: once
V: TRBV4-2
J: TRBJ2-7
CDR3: CASSQPGQGTREQYF
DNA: TGTGCCAGCAGCCAACCGGGACAGGGGACGAGGGAGCAGTACTTC

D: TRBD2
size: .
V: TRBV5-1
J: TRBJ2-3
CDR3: CASSPGSGGGSTDTQYF
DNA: TGCGCCAGCAGCCCCGGTAGCGGGGGGGGTAGCACAGATACGCAGTATTTT

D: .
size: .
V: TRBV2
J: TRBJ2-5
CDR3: CASSERSPYQETQYF
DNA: TGTGCCAGCAGTGAGAGGTCACCGTACCAAGAGACCCAGTACTTC

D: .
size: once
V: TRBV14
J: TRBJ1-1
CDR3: CATGEVNTEAFF
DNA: TGTGCCACCGGGGAGGTGAACACTGAAGCTTTCTTT

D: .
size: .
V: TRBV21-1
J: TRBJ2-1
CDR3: CASSKVSGTSYYNEQFF
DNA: TGTGCCAGCAGCAAAGTATCCGGGACTAGCTACTACAATGAGCAGTTCTTC

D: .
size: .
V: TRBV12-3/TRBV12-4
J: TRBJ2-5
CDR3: CASSFNPEETQYF
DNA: TGTGCCAGCAGTTTTAATCCAGAAGAGACCCAGTACTTC

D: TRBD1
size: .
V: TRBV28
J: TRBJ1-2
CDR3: CASSSGTGGYGYTF
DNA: TGTGCCAGCAGCTCCGGGACAGGGGGTTATGGCTACACCTTC

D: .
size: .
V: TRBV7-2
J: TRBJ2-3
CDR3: CASSLSVTDTQYF
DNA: TGTGCCAGCAGCTTATCGGTCACAGATACGCAGTATTTT

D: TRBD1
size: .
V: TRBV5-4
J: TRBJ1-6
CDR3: CASSQTTGVSPLHF
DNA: TGTGCCAGCAGCCAGACAACAGGGGTCTCACCCCTCCACTTT

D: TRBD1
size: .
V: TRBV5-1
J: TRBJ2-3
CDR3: CASSRGPRQGHTDTQYF
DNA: TGCGCCAGCAGCCGGGGCCCGAGACAGGGCCACACAGATACGCAGTATTTT

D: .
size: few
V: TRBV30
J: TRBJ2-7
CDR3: CAWSVGESSYEQYF
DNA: TGTGCCTGGAGTGTAGGGGAAAGCTCCTACGAGCAGTACTTC

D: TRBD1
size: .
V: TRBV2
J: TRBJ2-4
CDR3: CACDGQGVQYF
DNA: TGTGCCTGCGACGGACAGGGGGTTCAGTACTTC